Given below is one TCR beta chain in context. This sample was included in a study of Ad26.COV2.S vaccination and SARS-CoV-2 variants. At the level of the study: Participants got Ad26.COV2.S intramuscularly, once or twice 56 days apart.

Treatment reported: about 20 received Ad26.COV2.S at low or high dose, single or two shots; 5 received placebo; per-sample allocation not given. Collection of the samples took place on day 63 after the first injection of vaccine or placebo. The vaccine delivered Wuhan-strain SARS-CoV-2 spike through an Ad26 vector. Only in-frame clones appear in the TCRdb table, and some are missing; sequencing was by immunoSEQ multiplex PCR. The table lists roughly 250,000 clones, around 88% of them singletons. This TCR derives from a person aged 18-65 years who received the Ad26.COV2.S COVID-19 vaccine or a placebo. Here the sequenced sample was peripheral blood, taken in a trial of Ad26.COV2.S vaccine versus placebo.

The CDR3 protein is CASSIGGDYGYTF. Here the CDR3 DNA reads TGTGCCAGTAGTATCGGGGGGGACTATGGCTACACCTTC. The rearrangement joins TRBV19 to TRBJ1-2; D may be TRBD1 (5 bases). The CDR3 is 13 residues long. The V and J ends lost 3 bases and 3 bases respectively, with 8 bases between them. Germline loops: CDR1 LNHDA, CDR2 SQIVND (reference sequence).